This TCR beta chain was identified during a study of blood T cells in healthy people across ages (dated by TCRdb to about 2015). For the wider study: In model experiments, roughly one uniquely barcoded TCR beta cDNA molecule per two T cells was captured by template switching. To track age-related changes in TCR beta repertoire diversity, the study relied on deep sequencing normalized with unique cDNA molecular identifiers. Donors were grouped into four age groups: young (average approximately 16 years), middle-aged (approximately 41), aged (62) and long-lived (around 82). Donors of different ages were randomly distributed across sequencing lanes to avoid experimental bias. For two donors (one aged 18 to 30 and one aged 80 or older), the study analyzed two additional independent replicas of 1 million unique cDNA reads from the same blood draw.

The library was made by 5' RACE. Instrument used: Illumina HiSeq 2500. A second PCR of about 7 to 12 cycles was performed with a sample-barcoded 5' primer and a J-beta primer mix. A unique molecular identifier was introduced onto each TCR beta cDNA molecule by a template-switch 5' adaptor carrying 12 random nucleotides. At least 2.5 million CDR3-containing paired-end reads were obtained from each sample. The Mint cDNA synthesis kit, primed by a TRBC-specific oligonucleotide, was used to synthesize first-strand cDNA from all RNA. After uracil-DNA glycosylase treatment, a first 18-cycle PCR used universal primers M1SS and BC2_uni_R on all cDNA. Regarding the original processing steps: Normalization of each sample was performed by random selection of 1 million high-quality reads, each carrying a distinct molecular identifier. Reads sharing molecular identifiers were discarded rather than binned into consensus sequences. MiTCR, set to a Q25 quality threshold and the strictest error-elimination algorithm, was used for CDR3 identification, clonotype clustering and error correction. A nonparametric unseen species model with Euler transformation was used to estimate a lower bound on total TCR beta diversity. TCRdb reran the public reads through fastp at Q25 and MiXCR, keeping productive beta chains. Each CDR3 protein gets just one entry, which takes the most common genes and DNA from the rows behind it. TCRdb's processing, not the authors' own work, is the source of the V and J calls. The sample yields approximately 770,000 distinct CDR3 sequences; roughly 64% were counted once. 22% of the sample lies in the top ten.

A remark on this clonotype: No cognate antigen has been identified for it. The record has no base qualities; no much larger clone is one base away.

Systemically healthy Caucasian individuals from Russia, some 38 in total and aged roughly 6 to 90 years, were included as donors. Each donor gave approximately 9.3 milliliters of peripheral blood, collected into EDTA-treated Vacutainer tubes. Ficoll-Paque density-gradient centrifugation was used to isolate PBMCs, with at least 6.5 million per sample. Trizol reagent was used to extract total RNA from the PBMCs, yielding at least 5.5 micrograms per sample. For every donor, an aliquot of PBMCs went through flow cytometry to measure the percentages of naive CD45RAhigh/CD27high T cells. What the authors observed across the whole study: Estimates of total diversity based on one million sequenced T cells were regarded as lower bounds and as underestimates. Because donor CMV infection status was unknown, age-related changes in expanded clonotypes were potentially confounded. As age increased, observed TCR beta diversity per million T cells dropped in a roughly linear way, and a significant reduction was already evident by age roughly 36. The long-lived group showed more naive CD4+ T cells, fewer expanded clones and increased TCR diversity than the aged group, suggesting age selection. There was a strong correlation between observed TCR beta diversity and the percentage of naive T cells measured by flow cytometry. Bulk unsorted PBMC profiling prevented conclusive comparison of naive and antigen-experienced compartments.

Trimmed from V: 0 bases; trimmed from J: 4 bases; junction bases lacking a gene match: 6. The CDR3 sequence holds 16 residues, the cysteine and phenylalanine included. Kept here is only the CDR3 DNA, which spans 48 bases and is read in frame from base 1. Reading the germline V gene gives CDR1 MGHRA and CDR2 YSYEKL. Sample: blood. This receptor was obtained from a man under 40 in good health. The chain uses TRBV4-1 and TRBJ1-5, with 7 bases in between that match TRBD1. The CDR3: CASSQEEGQPNQPQHF. The DNA is TGCGCCAGCAGCCAAGAAGAGGGACAGCCTAATCAGCCCCAGCATTTT.